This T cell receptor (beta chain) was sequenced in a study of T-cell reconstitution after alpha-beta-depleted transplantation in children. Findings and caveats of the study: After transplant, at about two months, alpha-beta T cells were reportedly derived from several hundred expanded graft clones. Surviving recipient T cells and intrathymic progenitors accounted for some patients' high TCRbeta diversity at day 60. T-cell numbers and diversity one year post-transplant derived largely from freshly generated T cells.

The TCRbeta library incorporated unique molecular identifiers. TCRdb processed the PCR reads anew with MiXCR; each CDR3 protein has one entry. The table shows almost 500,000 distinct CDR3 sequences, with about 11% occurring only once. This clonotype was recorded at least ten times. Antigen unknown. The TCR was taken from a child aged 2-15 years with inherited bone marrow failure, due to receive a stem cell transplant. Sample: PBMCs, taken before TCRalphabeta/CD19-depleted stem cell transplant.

This CDR3 is CASSLYRASTDTQYF. The CDR3, as DNA: TGTGCCAGCAGTTTGTACCGGGCCAGCACAGATACGCAGTATTTT. J is TRBJ2-3 and V is TRBV6-2 or TRBV6-3; D is undetermined. V lost 4 bases and J 0 bases, leaving 11 bases between the germline ends. CDR1 and CDR2 from the germline V gene are MNHEY and SVGEGT. This CDR3 has 15 amino acids.